This T cell receptor beta chain was found in a study of T-cell memory formation after mild COVID-19. This CDR3 has 15 amino acids. J lost 0 bases, V lost 0 bases, and 2 bases had no gene match. Germline assignment: CDR1 SGDLS and CDR2 YYNGEE. MiXCR, run by TCRdb on the 5' RACE reads, gives a single entry per CDR3 protein. The data show roughly 610,000 distinct CDR3 sequences, roughly 17% seen once. The chain carries TRBV9 and TRBJ2-7, with 8 positions matching TRBD1. The source of this sequence is an adult woman who had mild COVID-19 (a few samples of this study predate the infection). Cell type and time point are not known. The material sequenced was PBMCs or a T cell subset sorted from them (not recorded which). The CDR3 spells CASSVGDRSSYEQYF. The DNA for the CDR3 is TGTGCCAGCAGCGTAGGGGACAGGAGCTCCTACGAGCAGTACTTC.